This T cell receptor beta chain stems from a study of shared clonotypes between healthy human individuals. Study context: A donor's plate count was three for CD4 naive and three for CD4 memory; CD8 naive had two and CD8 memory one.

Per the germline V gene, CDR1 is GTSNPN and CDR2 is SVGIG (reference sequence). This CDR3 spans 12 amino acids. The V end was cut by 5 bases, the J end by 9 bases, with 11 bases between. In the original workflow: ImmunoSEQ junction-only sequences lacked quality scores, so their filtering differed. Clones were read by immunoSEQ multiplex PCR, and TCRdb kept only the in-frame ones, dropping some. The V and J calls and clone size come from that table; D and trimming were worked out from the DNA. The profile shows 600,000 or so clones, roughly 95% of them singletons. Turning to this clone: Its matching antigen is unknown.

Naive-designated CD8 cells lacked CD45RO, were positively enriched for CCR7, and omitted terminally differentiated effector memory CD45RA+ cells. Whole-study findings and limits: Few donors restricted represented genetic and exposure-history diversity.

The chain recombines TRBV30 with TRBJ1-6; the D gene is possibly TRBD1 (6 bases). This sequence originates from a woman aged 30 to 39 in good health. Material for sequencing was naive CD8+ T cells sorted from blood. In DNA, the CDR3 is TGTGCCTGGTTACAGGGAAGTTCACCCCTCCACTTT. As protein: CAWLQGSSPLHF.